This TCR delta chain was retrieved from a study of gamma-delta chains in newborns, infants, children. Study details: Polyclonal expansion of innate γδ T cells after birth follows microbial exposure.

From germline, CDR1 is GEAIGNYY and CDR2 EKD. V was clipped by 0 bases and J by 0 bases; unmatched bases: 1. The CDR3 length is 18 residues. TCRdb re-called clones from the reads via CATT. The table lists about 15,000 delta-chain clones, around 7% of them singletons. Sample share makes this clone medium-sized. The sample carries other DNA sequences with the same CDR3. The source material was blood. The chain couples TRDV2 to TRDJ3; the match to TRDD3 covers 10 bases. The receptor's source is a child who was a newborn, infant or young child, either healthy, febrile or measles-vaccinated (not recorded which). The CDR3 region is CACDTGGYDSWDTRQMFF. The CDR3 nucleotides are TGTGCCTGTGACACCGGGGGATACGACTCCTGGGACACCCGACAGATGTTTTTC.